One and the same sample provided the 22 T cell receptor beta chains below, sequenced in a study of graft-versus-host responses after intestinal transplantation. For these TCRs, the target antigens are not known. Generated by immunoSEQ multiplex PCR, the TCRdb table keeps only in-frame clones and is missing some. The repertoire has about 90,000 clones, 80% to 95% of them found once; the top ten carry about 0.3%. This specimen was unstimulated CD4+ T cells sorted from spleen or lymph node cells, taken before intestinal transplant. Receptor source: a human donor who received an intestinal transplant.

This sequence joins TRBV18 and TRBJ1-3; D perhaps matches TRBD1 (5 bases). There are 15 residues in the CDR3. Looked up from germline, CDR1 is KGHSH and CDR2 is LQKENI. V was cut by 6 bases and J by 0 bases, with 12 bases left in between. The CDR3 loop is CASSPDRLSGNTIYF. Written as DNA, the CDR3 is TGTGCCAGCTCTCCCGACAGACTCTCTGGAAACACCATATATTTT.

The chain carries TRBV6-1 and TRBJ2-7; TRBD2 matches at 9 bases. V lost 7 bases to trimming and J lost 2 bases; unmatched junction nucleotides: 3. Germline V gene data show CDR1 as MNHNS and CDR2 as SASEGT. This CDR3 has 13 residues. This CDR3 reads CASIAGVTYEQYF. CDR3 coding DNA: TGTGCCAGCATAGCGGGAGTGACCTACGAGCAGTACTTC.

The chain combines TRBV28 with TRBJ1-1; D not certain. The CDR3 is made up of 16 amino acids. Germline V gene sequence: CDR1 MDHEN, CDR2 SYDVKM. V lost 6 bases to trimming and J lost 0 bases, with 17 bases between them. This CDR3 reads CASRPLGKAMNTEAFF. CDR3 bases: TGTGCCAGCAGGCCCCTGGGGAAAGCGATGAACACTGAAGCTTTCTTT.

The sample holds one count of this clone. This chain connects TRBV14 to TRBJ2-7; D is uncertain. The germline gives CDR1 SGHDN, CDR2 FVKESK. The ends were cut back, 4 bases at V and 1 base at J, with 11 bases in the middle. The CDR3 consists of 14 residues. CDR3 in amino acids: CASSLLGISYEQYF. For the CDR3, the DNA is TGTGCCAGCAGCCTCCTTGGAATTTCCTACGAGCAGTACTTC. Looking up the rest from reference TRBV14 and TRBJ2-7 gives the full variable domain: EAGVTQFPSHSVIEKGQTVTLRCDPISGHDNLYWYRRVMGKEIKFLLHFVKESKQDESGMPNNRFLAERTGGTYSTLKVQPAELEDSGVYFCASSLLGISYEQYFGPGTRLTVT.

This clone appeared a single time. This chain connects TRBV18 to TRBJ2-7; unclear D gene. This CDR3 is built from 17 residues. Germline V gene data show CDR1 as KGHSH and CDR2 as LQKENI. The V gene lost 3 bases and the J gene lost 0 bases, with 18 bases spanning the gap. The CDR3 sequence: CASSPPLLKSFSYEQYF. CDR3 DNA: TGTGCCAGCTCACCGCCCCTTCTTAAGAGTTTCTCCTACGAGCAGTACTTC.

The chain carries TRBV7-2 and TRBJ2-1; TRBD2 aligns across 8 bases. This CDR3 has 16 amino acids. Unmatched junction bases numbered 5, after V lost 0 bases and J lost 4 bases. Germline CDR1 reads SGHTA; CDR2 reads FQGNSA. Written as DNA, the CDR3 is TGTGCCAGCAGCTTAGCGCCAGCGGGGGTTTACAATGAGCAGTTCTTC. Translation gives CASSLAPAGVYNEQFF.

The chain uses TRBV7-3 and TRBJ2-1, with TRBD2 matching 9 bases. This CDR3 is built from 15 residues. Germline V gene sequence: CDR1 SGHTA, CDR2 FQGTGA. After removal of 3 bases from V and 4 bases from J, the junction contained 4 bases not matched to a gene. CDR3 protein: CASSFRLAGYNEQFF. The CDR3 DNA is TGTGCCAGCAGCTTTCGGCTAGCGGGATACAATGAGCAGTTCTTC.

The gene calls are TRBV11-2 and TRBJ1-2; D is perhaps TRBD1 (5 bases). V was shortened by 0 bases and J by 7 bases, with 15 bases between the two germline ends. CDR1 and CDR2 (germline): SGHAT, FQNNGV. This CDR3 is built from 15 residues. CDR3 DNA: TGTGCCAGCAGCTTAGATCGGGACTCGAAGACTGGCTACACCTTC. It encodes CASSLDRDSKTGYTF. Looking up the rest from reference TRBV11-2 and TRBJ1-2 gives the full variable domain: EAGVAQSPRYKIIEKRQSVAFWCNPISGHATLYWYQQILGQGPKLLIQFQNNGVVDDSQLPKDRFSAERLKGVDSTLKIQPAKLEDSAVYLCASSLDRDSKTGYTFGSGTRLTVV.

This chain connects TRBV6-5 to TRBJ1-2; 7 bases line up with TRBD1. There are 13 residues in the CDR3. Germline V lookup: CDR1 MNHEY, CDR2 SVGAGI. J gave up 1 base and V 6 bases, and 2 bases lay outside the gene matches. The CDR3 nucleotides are TGTGCCAGCAGGGGGGACAGTAACTATGGCTACACCTTC. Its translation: CASRGDSNYGYTF.

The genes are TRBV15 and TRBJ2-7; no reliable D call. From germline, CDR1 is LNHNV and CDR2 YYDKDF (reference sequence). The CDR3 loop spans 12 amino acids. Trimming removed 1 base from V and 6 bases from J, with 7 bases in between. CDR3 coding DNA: TGTGCCACCAGCAGAGGATTTGGCGAGCAGTACTTC. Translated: CATSRGFGEQYF.

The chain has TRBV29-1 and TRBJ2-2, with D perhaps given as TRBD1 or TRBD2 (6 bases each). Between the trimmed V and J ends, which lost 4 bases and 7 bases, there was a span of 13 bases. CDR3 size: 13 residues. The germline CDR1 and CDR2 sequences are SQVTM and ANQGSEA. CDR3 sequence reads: CSVALGGYGELFF. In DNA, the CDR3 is TGCAGCGTTGCGTTAGGGGGGTACGGGGAGCTGTTTTTT.

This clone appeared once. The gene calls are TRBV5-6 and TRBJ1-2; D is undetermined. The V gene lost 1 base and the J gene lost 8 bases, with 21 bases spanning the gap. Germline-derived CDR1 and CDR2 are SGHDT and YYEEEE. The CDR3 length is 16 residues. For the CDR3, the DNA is TGTGCCAGCAGCTTGAGGTTAGGCCCTTCGGCGGGAGGCTACACCTTC. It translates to CASSLRLGPSAGGYTF.

This CDR3 is CASSPGLAGYTGELFF. CDR3 nucleotide sequence: TGCGCCAGCAGCCCCGGACTAGCGGGGTACACCGGGGAGCTGTTTTTT. The chain is built from TRBV23-1 and TRBJ2-2, with TRBD2 matching 12 bases. TRBV23-1 is flagged as an ORF with uncertain function. The CDR3 runs 16 residues. With 6 bases clipped from V and 3 bases from J, the junction kept 5 bases outside the gene matches.

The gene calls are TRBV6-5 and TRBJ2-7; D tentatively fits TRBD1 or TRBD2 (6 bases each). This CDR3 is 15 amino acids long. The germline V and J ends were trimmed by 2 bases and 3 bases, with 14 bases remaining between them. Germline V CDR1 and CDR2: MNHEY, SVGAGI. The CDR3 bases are TGTGCCAGCAGTTACCCCTCGGGGGCACGCTACGAGCAGTACTTC. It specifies CASSYPSGARYEQYF.

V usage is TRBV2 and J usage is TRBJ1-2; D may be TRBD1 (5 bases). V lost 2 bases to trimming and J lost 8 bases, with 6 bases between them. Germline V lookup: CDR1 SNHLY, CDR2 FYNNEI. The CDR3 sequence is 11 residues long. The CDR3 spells CASSEWDGYTF. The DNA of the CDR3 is TGTGCCAGCAGTGAATGGGACGGCTACACCTTC.

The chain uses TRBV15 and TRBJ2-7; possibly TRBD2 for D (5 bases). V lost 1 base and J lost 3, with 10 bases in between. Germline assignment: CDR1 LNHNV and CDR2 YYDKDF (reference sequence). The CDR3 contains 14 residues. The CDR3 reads CATSRVREHYEQYF. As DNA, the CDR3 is TGTGCCACCAGCAGAGTTAGGGAGCACTACGAGCAGTACTTC.

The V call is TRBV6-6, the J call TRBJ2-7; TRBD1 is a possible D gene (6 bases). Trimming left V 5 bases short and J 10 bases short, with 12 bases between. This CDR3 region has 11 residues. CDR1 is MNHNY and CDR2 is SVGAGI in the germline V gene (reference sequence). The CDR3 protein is CASSPRGGQYF. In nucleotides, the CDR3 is TGTGCCAGCAGTCCCCGAGGGGGACAGTACTTC.

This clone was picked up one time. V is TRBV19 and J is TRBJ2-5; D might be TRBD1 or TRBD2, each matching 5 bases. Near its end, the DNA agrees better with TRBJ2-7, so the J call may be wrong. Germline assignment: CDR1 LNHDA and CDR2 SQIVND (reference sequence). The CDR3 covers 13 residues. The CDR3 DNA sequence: TGTGCCAGTAGTATGGGGGTCTCCTACGAGCAGTACTTC. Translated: CASSMGVSYEQYF.

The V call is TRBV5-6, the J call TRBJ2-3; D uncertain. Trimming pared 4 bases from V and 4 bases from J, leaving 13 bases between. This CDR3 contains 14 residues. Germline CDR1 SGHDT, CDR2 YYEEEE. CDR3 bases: TGTGCCAGCAGCCGGTCCCGAGGCGCAGATACGCAGTATTTT. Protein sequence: CASSRSRGADTQYF.

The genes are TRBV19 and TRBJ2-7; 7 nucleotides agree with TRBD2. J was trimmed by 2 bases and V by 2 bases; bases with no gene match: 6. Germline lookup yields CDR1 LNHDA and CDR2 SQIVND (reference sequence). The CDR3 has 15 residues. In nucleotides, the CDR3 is TGTGCCAGTAGTATAAGTTGGGGGGGAGCCTACGAGCAGTACTTC. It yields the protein CASSISWGGAYEQYF.

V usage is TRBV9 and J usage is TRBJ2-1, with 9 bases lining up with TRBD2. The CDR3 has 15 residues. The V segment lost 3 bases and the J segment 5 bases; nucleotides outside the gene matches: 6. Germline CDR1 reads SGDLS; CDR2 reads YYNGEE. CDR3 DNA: TGTGCCAGCAGCGCTTTGACTAGCGGAAACAATGAGCAGTTCTTC. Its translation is CASSALTSGNNEQFF. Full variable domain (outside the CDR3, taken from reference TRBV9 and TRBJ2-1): DSGVTQTPKHLITATGQRVTLRCSPRSGDLSVYWYQQSLDQGLQFLIQYYNGEERAKGNILERFSAQQFPDLHSELNLSSLELGDSALYFCASSALTSGNNEQFFGPGTRLTVL.

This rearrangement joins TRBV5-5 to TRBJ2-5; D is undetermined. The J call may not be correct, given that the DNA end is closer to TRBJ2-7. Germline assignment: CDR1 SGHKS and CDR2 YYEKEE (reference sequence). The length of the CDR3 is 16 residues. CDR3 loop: CASSLAAISGVGEQYF. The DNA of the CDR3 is TGTGCCAGCAGCTTGGCCGCGATATCTGGCGTGGGCGAGCAGTACTTC.